The 29 T cell receptor beta chains presented below share a single source sample, sequenced in a study of cytomegalovirus exposure and HLA in healthy donors. Sequencing used immunoSEQ multiplex PCR; TCRdb keeps in-frame clones, though not all of them. Of 150,000 to 200,000 clones detected, approximately 84% appear once; the ten largest clones hold 10%. Sequenced: PBMCs. The receptors originated from a man aged 25-45 years in good health and CMV-seropositive.

This chain connects TRBV27 to TRBJ2-5; 7 bases agree with TRBD1. Losses at the gene ends were 7 bases for V and 5 bases for J; bases not matched to a gene: 7. The germline CDR1 and CDR2 sequences are MNHEY and SMNVEV (reference sequence). The CDR3 sequence is 13 residues long. The CDR3, as DNA: TGTGCCAGCAACAAACAGGGGATGGAGACCCAGTACTTC. Translated, it gives CASNKQGMETQYF.

The chain joins TRBV10-3 to TRBJ1-3; D uncertain. This CDR3 comprises 17 residues. Trimming pared 4 bases from V and 0 bases from J, leaving 16 bases between. The germline CDR1 and CDR2 sequences are ENHRY and SYGVKD. CDR3 bases: TGTGCCATCAGTGGAAGCCGGACTACCGCCTCTGGAAACACCATATATTTT. Protein sequence: CAISGSRTTASGNTIYF.

The rearrangement uses TRBV11-2 and TRBJ2-7, with TRBD2 identical over 7 bases. V shed 1 base and J 4 bases; nucleotides not matched to a gene: 7. The CDR3 totals 15 residues. CDR1 is SGHAT, CDR2 FQNNGV, per germline. The CDR3 here is CASSLGREWFYEQYF. The DNA of the CDR3 is TGTGCCAGCAGCTTAGGGCGGGAGTGGTTTTACGAGCAGTACTTC.

CDR3 residues: CASSDRDRGYEQYF. The CDR3 DNA is TGTGCCAGCAGCGACCGGGACAGGGGGTACGAGCAGTACTTC. The chain couples TRBV9 to TRBJ2-7; 11 nucleotides align to TRBD1. Looked up from germline, CDR1 is SGDLS and CDR2 is YYNGEE. Trimming took 3 bases from V and 4 from J; bases not matched to a gene: 3. There are 14 residues in the CDR3.

This clone was counted once. This chain links TRBV7-7 with TRBJ2-5; maybe TRBD2 (5 bases). Germline values: CDR1 SSHAT, CDR2 FNYEAQ (reference sequence). The CDR3 has 15 residues. V was cut by 1 base and J by 3 bases, with 12 bases left in between. The CDR3 is CASSLVRVGEETQYF. As DNA, the CDR3 is TGTGCCAGCAGCTTAGTGCGGGTTGGGGAAGAGACCCAGTACTTC.

As DNA, the CDR3 is TGCGCCAGCAGCTTGGGCAGCTACAATGAGCAGTTCTTC. Amino acids: CASSLGSYNEQFF. This chain links TRBV5-1 with TRBJ2-1; D gene uncertain. Germline CDR1 reads SGHRS; CDR2 reads YFSETQ. Trimming removed 0 bases from V and 3 bases from J, with 4 bases in between. The CDR3 consists of 13 residues. Using reference TRBV5-1 and TRBJ2-1 for the parts outside the CDR3, the full variable domain is KAGVTQTPRYLIKTRGQQVTLSCSPISGHRSVSWYQQTPGQGLQFLFEYFSETQRNKGNFPGRFSGRQFSNSRSEMNVSTLELGDSALYLCASSLGSYNEQFFGPGTRLTVL.

The chain recombines TRBV11-3 with TRBJ2-3; TRBD2 matches 13 bases. The CDR3 is made up of 15 amino acids. Germline V lookup: CDR1 SGHNT, CDR2 YENEEA. V trimming: 4 bases; J trimming: 4 bases; junction bases outside the gene matches: 2. The CDR3 loop is CASSSGLAGPDTQYF. For the CDR3, the DNA is TGTGCCAGCAGCTCGGGACTAGCGGGGCCAGATACGCAGTATTTT.

This chain uses TRBV6-4 with TRBJ1-2, with D possibly being TRBD1 (5 bases). V lost 6 bases and J 4 bases, leaving 15 bases between the germline ends. The germline gives CDR1 MRHNA, CDR2 SNTAGT. The CDR3 loop spans 14 amino acids. CDR3 in amino acids: CASSPERQTYGYTF. The CDR3 nucleotides read TGTGCCAGCAGCCCAGAGCGACAGACCTATGGCTACACCTTC.

The CDR3 DNA reads TGCGCCAGCAGCCCCTTTGCAACTAATGAAAAACTGTTTTTT. Its translation: CASSPFATNEKLFF. The chain joins TRBV5-1 to TRBJ1-4, with no clear D. Germline CDR1 is SGHRS and CDR2 is YFSETQ. This CDR3 has 14 residues. V was trimmed by 4 bases and J by 0 bases, leaving 7 bases between them.

The V call is TRBV9, the J call TRBJ2-7; TRBD2 might be the D (6 bases). Germline V CDR1 and CDR2: SGDLS, YYNGEE. The CDR3 has 17 amino acids. V lost 0 bases and J 0 bases, leaving 16 bases between the germline ends. The CDR3 bases are TGTGCCAGCAGCGTAGCGGGTGGGTTCGGGAGCTCCTACGAGCAGTACTTC. Residues: CASSVAGGFGSSYEQYF. The full variable domain, rest sourced from reference TRBV9 and TRBJ2-7, is DSGVTQTPKHLITATGQRVTLRCSPRSGDLSVYWYQQSLDQGLQFLIQYYNGEERAKGNILERFSAQQFPDLHSELNLSSLELGDSALYFCASSVAGGFGSSYEQYFGPGTRLTVT.

The rearrangement uses TRBV10-1 and TRBJ2-5; 11 nucleotides agree with TRBD1. The CDR3 extends over 14 amino acids. Per the germline V gene, CDR1 is WNHNN and CDR2 is SYGVQD (reference sequence). Trimming took 8 bases from V and 5 from J; bases not matched to a gene: 7. The CDR3 nucleotides read TGCGCCAGCGGCTTGGACAGGGGGCTGGAGACCCAGTACTTC. It encodes CASGLDRGLETQYF.

The V gene is TRBV7-3, the J gene TRBJ2-7; D may be TRBD1 (6 bases). Germline assignment: CDR1 SGHTA and CDR2 FQGTGA. Trimming took off 2 bases at V and 5 bases at J, with 10 bases between the two ends. The CDR3 has 13 amino acids. The CDR3 DNA sequence: TGTGCCAGCAGCTTAGAGCACAGGGACGAGCAGTACTTC. Its translation is CASSLEHRDEQYF. Based on the CDR3 plus reference TRBV7-3 and TRBJ2-7, the full variable domain is GAGVSQTPSNKVTEKGKYVELRCDPISGHTALYWYRQSLGQGPEFLIYFQGTGAADDSGLPNDRFFAVRPEGSVSTLKIQRTERGDSAVYLCASSLEHRDEQYFGPGTRLTVT.

This clone was seen only once. The gene calls are TRBV28 and TRBJ2-5; 9 bases fit TRBD2. V dropped 6 bases and J dropped 7; count of bases not matched to a gene: 12. Looked up from germline, CDR1 is MDHEN and CDR2 is SYDVKM. CDR3 length equals 15 residues. The CDR3 loop is CASSPGAGGPRTQYF. CDR3 bases: TGTGCCAGCAGCCCCGGGGCGGGGGGGCCACGGACCCAGTACTTC.

The chain is built from TRBV19 and TRBJ2-7, with a tentative D call TRBD1 (6 bases). This CDR3 comprises 14 residues. Trimming pared 5 bases from V and 3 bases from J, leaving 14 bases between. Germline V gene lookup returns CDR1 LNHDA and CDR2 SQIVND (reference sequence). CDR3 protein: CASSPRTAYYEQYF. CDR3 bases: TGTGCCAGTAGTCCTCGGACAGCCTACTACGAGCAGTACTTC.

The chain links TRBV9 to TRBJ1-1, with 7 bases that match TRBD1. From germline, CDR1 is SGDLS and CDR2 YYNGEE. The CDR3 contains 14 residues. The junction had 4 bases not matched to a gene; V was cut back by 4 bases and J by 1 base. The DNA of the CDR3 is TGTGCCAGCAGCACAGGGGTTAGGAACACTGAAGCTTTCTTT. Its translation is CASSTGVRNTEAFF.

This chain links TRBV6-1 with TRBJ1-2; D is perhaps TRBD1 (6 bases). CDR3 length: 15 amino acids. V gave up 6 bases and J gave up 2 bases, with 16 bases separating them. Germline lookup yields CDR1 MNHNS and CDR2 SASEGT. CDR3 protein: CASRSDPTGNYGYTF. In DNA form, the CDR3 reads TGTGCCAGCAGATCGGACCCGACAGGAAACTATGGCTACACCTTC.

The J gene is TRBJ2-1, the V gene TRBV6-5, with D tentatively TRBD1 (6 bases). CDR1 and CDR2 (germline): MNHEY, SVGAGI. Trimming shortened V by 0 bases and J by 0 bases, and 9 bases separated the two germline ends. CDR3 length: 16 amino acids. The CDR3 coding sequence is TGTGCCAGCAGTTACTCAGGGGGTTTCTCCTACAATGAGCAGTTCTTC. Its protein is CASSYSGGFSYNEQFF.

This sequence joins TRBV7-9 and TRBJ1-2; TRBD1 might be the D (5 bases). V lost 1 base to trimming and J lost 7 bases, with 10 bases between them. The CDR3 is 13 amino acids. Germline CDR1 and CDR2: SEHNR and FQNEAQ (reference sequence). The CDR3 bases are TGTGCCAGCAGCTTAGGCGGGGCAGGTGGCTACACCTTC. Its translation: CASSLGGAGGYTF.

The table lists this clone with many counts. This chain connects TRBV7-2 to TRBJ1-6; TRBD1 matches at 8 bases. This CDR3 is built from 14 residues. Germline lookup yields CDR1 SGHTA and CDR2 FQGNSA. J lost 8 bases, V lost 1 base, and 1 base had no gene match. The CDR3 loop is CASSLGTGYSPLHF. The CDR3 region has the DNA TGTGCCAGCAGCTTAGGGACAGGGTATTCACCCCTCCACTTT.

The chain employs TRBV5-8 and TRBJ2-7; 7 nucleotides match TRBD2. The germline CDR1 and CDR2 sequences are SGHTS and YDEGEE. Trimming removed 7 bases from V and 0 bases from J; junction bases left unmatched: 13. This CDR3 is built from 16 residues. Here the CDR3 DNA reads TGTGCCAGCTCCCGGGGGGTGGGACGCAGCTCCTACGAGCAGTACTTC. Residues: CASSRGVGRSSYEQYF.

The chain has TRBV4-1 and TRBJ2-3; no firm D call. Germline V lookup: CDR1 MGHRA, CDR2 YSYEKL. With 0 bases removed from V and 0 bases from J, the gap between germline ends came to 7 bases. The CDR3 consists of 15 residues. CDR3 sequence reads: CASSQDPGSTDTQYF. The CDR3 nucleotides are TGCGCCAGCAGCCAAGATCCGGGTAGCACAGATACGCAGTATTTT.

The rearrangement links TRBV9 to TRBJ2-7; 12 bases line up with TRBD1. J lost 2 bases, V lost 3 bases, and 6 bases had no gene match. Germline CDR1 and CDR2: SGDLS and YYNGEE. This CDR3 has 16 residues. The CDR3 sequence: CASSERGQGAAYEQYF. CDR3 DNA sequence: TGTGCCAGCAGCGAACGGGGACAGGGGGCGGCCTACGAGCAGTACTTC.

In nucleotides, the CDR3 is TGTGCCAGCAGCTTGGGCCTCCTGATGAGTCAGGACACTGAAGCTTTCTTT. It translates to CASSLGLLMSQDTEAFF. The V and J genes are TRBV5-4 and TRBJ1-1; the D is unclear. The CDR3 runs to 17 residues. Trimming took off 0 bases at V and 3 bases at J, with 18 bases between the two ends. CDR1 SGHNT and CDR2 YYREEE come from the germline V gene (reference sequence). Variable domain in full (rest from reference TRBV5-4 and TRBJ1-1): ETGVTQSPTHLIKTRGQQVTLRCSSQSGHNTVSWYQQALGQGPQFIFQYYREEENGRGNFPPRFSGLQFPNYSSELNVNALELDDSALYLCASSLGLLMSQDTEAFFGQGTRLTVV.

The chain carries TRBV28 and TRBJ2-1; 15 bases line up with TRBD2. With 6 bases clipped from V and 15 bases from J, the junction kept 3 bases outside the gene matches. The CDR3 is 12 residues long. Germline-derived CDR1 and CDR2 are MDHEN and SYDVKM. CDR3 bases: TGTGCCAGCAGACGGACTAGCGGGAGGGGGTTCTTC. It codes for CASRRTSGRGFF.

This chain uses TRBV6-5 with TRBJ2-1, with a weak D call TRBD1 (6 bases). This CDR3 has 14 amino acids. CDR1 and CDR2 (germline): MNHEY, SVGAGI. Trimming took off 0 bases at V and 8 bases at J, with 11 bases between the two ends. CDR3 region: CASSYSDGGDEQFF. The CDR3 DNA reads as TGTGCCAGCAGTTACTCGGATGGGGGCGATGAGCAGTTCTTC.

This clone has only a few counts. The junction and the germline gene differ at one end; a read error may be behind it. This rearrangement joins TRBV4-2 to TRBJ2-3, with TRBD2 identical over 11 bases. Germline V gives CDR1 LGHNA, CDR2 YNFKEQ. The CDR3 totals 15 residues. CDR3 sequence: CASRLAGDRTNTQYF. Here the CDR3 DNA reads TGTGCCAGCAGACTAGCGGGGGACCGCACAAATACGCAGTATTTT.

The J gene is TRBJ1-4, the V gene TRBV5-1; maybe TRBD1 (6 bases). The length of the CDR3 is 14 residues. Germline loops: CDR1 SGHRS, CDR2 YFSETQ. The V end lost 0 bases, the J end lost 7 bases, and 10 bases lay between the germline ends. This CDR3 reads CASSLGGLGEKLFF. The CDR3 DNA reads TGCGCCAGCAGCTTGGGGGGGCTGGGTGAAAAACTGTTTTTT.

The V and J genes are TRBV13 and TRBJ2-7; 7 nucleotides align to TRBD1. There are 14 residues in the CDR3. Germline V lookup: CDR1 PRHDT, CDR2 FYEKMQ (reference sequence). With 5 bases clipped from V and 3 bases from J, the junction kept 7 bases outside the gene matches. CDR3: CASSPRTGGYEQYF. The DNA of the CDR3 is TGTGCCAGCAGCCCTCGGACAGGCGGCTACGAGCAGTACTTC.

The gene calls are TRBV28 and TRBJ1-1; the D gene is possibly TRBD1 (5 bases). CDR3 length: 14 amino acids. CDR1 is MDHEN and CDR2 is SYDVKM in the germline V gene. The ends were cut back, 8 bases at V and 11 bases at J, with 24 bases in the middle. CDR3 amino acids: CASHSGEQALKAFF. The CDR3 nucleotides read TGTGCCAGCCATTCTGGCGAACAGGCCCTTAAGGCTTTCTTT. Together with reference TRBV28 and TRBJ1-1, the CDR3 gives the full variable domain: DVKVTQSSRYLVKRTGEKVFLECVQDMDHENMFWYRQDPGLGLRLIYFSYDVKMKEKGDIPEGYSVSREKKERFSLILESASTNQTSMYLCASHSGEQALKAFFGQGTRLTVV.